The clone carrying this T cell receptor (beta chain) has just a few counts. The antigen is not known. The sample is drawn from a study of identifying expanded T cells in peripheral blood. General study findings and limits: Across healthy donors, higher total template counts meant significantly greater approximately 2-week count variance. Over approximately two and four weeks, about 16.4 and 19 clones changed, versus 1.2 between replicates.

Profiled with immunoSEQ multiplex PCR; TCRdb holds only in-frame clones, not every one. This repertoire shows around 120,000 clones, around four fifths found once; its top ten account for 2.5% to 3.5%. Trimming took 4 bases from V and 0 from J, leaving 4 bases between them. The CDR3 runs to 13 residues. Germline CDR1 is LGHNA and CDR2 is YSLEER. Collection occurred without any documented infections or immune events in donors. The sample taken for sequencing was blood. The chain couples TRBV4-3 to TRBJ1-3; D gene unclear. This TCR was recovered from a person between 18 and 70 years old in good health. The CDR3 reads CASSLHSGNTIYF. The DNA for the CDR3 is TGCGCCAGCAGCCTGCACTCTGGAAACACCATATATTTT.